This T cell receptor beta chain originates from a study of CD8 T cells in ankylosing spondylitis. Whole-study results and caveats: Within ankylosing spondylitis blood, a TCR beta motif made up of fewer than ten highly homologous variants appeared to be characteristic.

V lost 7 bases, J lost 0 bases, and 3 bases stayed unmatched. The CDR3 loop spans 14 amino acids. Germline V CDR1 and CDR2: MDHEN, SYDVKM. In TCRdb, the 5' RACE reads were re-called with MiXCR into one record per CDR3 protein. The sample carries 700,000 or so distinct CDR3 sequences, roughly 20% recorded once. In regard to this clonotype: Its antigen is not known.

The sample consisted of blood, either unsorted or a sorted T cell fraction (not recorded which). This chain links TRBV28 with TRBJ2-7, with 10 positions matching TRBD1. The receptor was derived from a male donor with ankylosing spondylitis. As DNA, the CDR3 is TGTGCCAGCATGGGGACAGGGGTCTCCTACGAGCAGTACTTC. Translating it yields CASMGTGVSYEQYF.